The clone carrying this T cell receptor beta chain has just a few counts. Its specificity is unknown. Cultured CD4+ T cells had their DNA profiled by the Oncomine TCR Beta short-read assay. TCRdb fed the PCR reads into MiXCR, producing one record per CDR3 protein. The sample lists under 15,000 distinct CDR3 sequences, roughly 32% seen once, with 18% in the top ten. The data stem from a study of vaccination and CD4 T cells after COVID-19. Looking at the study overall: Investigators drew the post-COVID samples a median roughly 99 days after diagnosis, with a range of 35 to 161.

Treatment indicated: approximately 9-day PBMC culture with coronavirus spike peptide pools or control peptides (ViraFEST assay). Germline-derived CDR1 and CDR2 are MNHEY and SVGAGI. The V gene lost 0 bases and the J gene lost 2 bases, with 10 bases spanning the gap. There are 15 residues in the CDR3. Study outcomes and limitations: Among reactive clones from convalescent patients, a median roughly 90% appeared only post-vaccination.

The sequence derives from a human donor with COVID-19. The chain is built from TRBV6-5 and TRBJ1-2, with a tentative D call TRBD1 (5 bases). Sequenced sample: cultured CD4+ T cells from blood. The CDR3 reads CASSYSAQVNYGYTF. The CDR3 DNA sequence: TGTGCCAGCAGTTACTCGGCACAGGTCAACTATGGCTACACCTTC.